This TCR beta chain was profiled in a study of OX40 agonist ivuxolimab in advanced cancers. The study in broad terms: Ivuxolimab was an agonistic, fully human IgG2 monoclonal antibody directed against OX40 (CD134), a costimulatory receptor. The monotherapy dose-escalation portion (N ≈ 57 patients) of the phase I ivuxolimab trial is reported in the paper. Partial responses occurred in three dose-escalation patients: two with cutaneous melanoma and one with hepatocellular carcinoma. Patients were allowed to have had prior anti-PD-1, anti-PD-L1 or anti-CTLA-4 therapy, and approximately 41% of the dose-escalation patients had previously received checkpoint inhibitors. In the dose-escalation cohort, 82.7% of patients were male, and the mean age was approximately 60 years, with a range of 23 to 79. Of the roughly 50 dose-escalation patients, hepatocellular carcinoma was present in 19, melanoma in approximately 15, renal cell carcinoma in 9 and head and neck cancer in 9. Intravenous ivuxolimab was administered to patients every 2 weeks at six dose levels: 0.01, 0.1, 0.3, 1.5, 3 and 10 mg/kg. Peripheral TCRbeta sequencing was intended to test whether TCR sequence diversity was altered and clonal T-cell expansion was caused by ivuxolimab. What the study reported, not specific to this receptor: On average, CD8+ T cells showed more expanded clones than CD4+ T cells after ivuxolimab. Low levels of normalized T-cell clonal expansion were also seen in some patients who did not respond. In the 0.1-3.0 mg/kg groups, partial responders had among the lowest normalized peripheral clonal expansion, particularly in CD8+ T cells. Antigen specificity was not determined for the clonally expanded peripheral T cells. At doses of 0.1 to 3.0 mg/kg, clonal expansion of both CD4+ and CD8+ blood T cells was observed from baseline to week 6.

To sequence the TCRbeta CDR3 region, genomic DNA was isolated from the sorted cells. TCRbeta CDR3 regions were sequenced using the immunoSEQ Assay. What TCRdb holds here is the immuneACCESS table cut down to in-frame rearrangements. Part of the clones is not present; checked against another copy, under half of the missing clones reflect an unresolved V gene, and the others are unexplained. This sample is represented by about 26,000 clones; under 80% of them were singletons. The ten largest clones capture approximately 15% of the sample. The trial excluded patients who had a history of autoimmune disease or were on systemic immunosuppression. In every dose cohort, peripheral blood was drawn for TCR sequencing at baseline, cycle 4 day 1, and cycle 7 day 1. The samples were taken from a phase I, first-in-human, multicenter, open-label dose-escalation trial of ivuxolimab. The trial enrolled adults with locally advanced or metastatic head and neck squamous cell, hepatocellular, melanoma or renal cell carcinoma. Before TCR sequencing, CD4+ T cells and CD8+ T cells were sorted from peripheral blood as separate populations.

Remarks on this clone: The antigen it recognizes is unknown. Per-nucleotide qualities are absent, and no much larger clonotype sits a single base away.

The germline V gene (reference sequence) yields MNHEY for CDR1 and SMNVEV for CDR2. Counted from cysteine to phenylalanine, this CDR3 has 16 amino acids. CDR3 DNA only is kept here, 48 bases in frame from base 1. The V and J ends are trimmed by 4 bases and 3 bases, leaving 13 bases between them. The TCR was taken from an adult with an advanced solid tumor such as melanoma, head and neck, liver or kidney cancer. Rearrangement joined TRBV27 to TRBJ2-6; a tentative D match to TRBD2 spans 5 bases. The sample in question was CD4+ or CD8+ T cells sorted from blood, obtained in a trial of the OX40 agonist ivuxolimab. This receptor carries the CDR3 CASSSFEGDGANVLTF. The DNA is TGTGCCAGCAGTTCATTCGAGGGAGATGGGGCCAACGTCCTGACTTTC.